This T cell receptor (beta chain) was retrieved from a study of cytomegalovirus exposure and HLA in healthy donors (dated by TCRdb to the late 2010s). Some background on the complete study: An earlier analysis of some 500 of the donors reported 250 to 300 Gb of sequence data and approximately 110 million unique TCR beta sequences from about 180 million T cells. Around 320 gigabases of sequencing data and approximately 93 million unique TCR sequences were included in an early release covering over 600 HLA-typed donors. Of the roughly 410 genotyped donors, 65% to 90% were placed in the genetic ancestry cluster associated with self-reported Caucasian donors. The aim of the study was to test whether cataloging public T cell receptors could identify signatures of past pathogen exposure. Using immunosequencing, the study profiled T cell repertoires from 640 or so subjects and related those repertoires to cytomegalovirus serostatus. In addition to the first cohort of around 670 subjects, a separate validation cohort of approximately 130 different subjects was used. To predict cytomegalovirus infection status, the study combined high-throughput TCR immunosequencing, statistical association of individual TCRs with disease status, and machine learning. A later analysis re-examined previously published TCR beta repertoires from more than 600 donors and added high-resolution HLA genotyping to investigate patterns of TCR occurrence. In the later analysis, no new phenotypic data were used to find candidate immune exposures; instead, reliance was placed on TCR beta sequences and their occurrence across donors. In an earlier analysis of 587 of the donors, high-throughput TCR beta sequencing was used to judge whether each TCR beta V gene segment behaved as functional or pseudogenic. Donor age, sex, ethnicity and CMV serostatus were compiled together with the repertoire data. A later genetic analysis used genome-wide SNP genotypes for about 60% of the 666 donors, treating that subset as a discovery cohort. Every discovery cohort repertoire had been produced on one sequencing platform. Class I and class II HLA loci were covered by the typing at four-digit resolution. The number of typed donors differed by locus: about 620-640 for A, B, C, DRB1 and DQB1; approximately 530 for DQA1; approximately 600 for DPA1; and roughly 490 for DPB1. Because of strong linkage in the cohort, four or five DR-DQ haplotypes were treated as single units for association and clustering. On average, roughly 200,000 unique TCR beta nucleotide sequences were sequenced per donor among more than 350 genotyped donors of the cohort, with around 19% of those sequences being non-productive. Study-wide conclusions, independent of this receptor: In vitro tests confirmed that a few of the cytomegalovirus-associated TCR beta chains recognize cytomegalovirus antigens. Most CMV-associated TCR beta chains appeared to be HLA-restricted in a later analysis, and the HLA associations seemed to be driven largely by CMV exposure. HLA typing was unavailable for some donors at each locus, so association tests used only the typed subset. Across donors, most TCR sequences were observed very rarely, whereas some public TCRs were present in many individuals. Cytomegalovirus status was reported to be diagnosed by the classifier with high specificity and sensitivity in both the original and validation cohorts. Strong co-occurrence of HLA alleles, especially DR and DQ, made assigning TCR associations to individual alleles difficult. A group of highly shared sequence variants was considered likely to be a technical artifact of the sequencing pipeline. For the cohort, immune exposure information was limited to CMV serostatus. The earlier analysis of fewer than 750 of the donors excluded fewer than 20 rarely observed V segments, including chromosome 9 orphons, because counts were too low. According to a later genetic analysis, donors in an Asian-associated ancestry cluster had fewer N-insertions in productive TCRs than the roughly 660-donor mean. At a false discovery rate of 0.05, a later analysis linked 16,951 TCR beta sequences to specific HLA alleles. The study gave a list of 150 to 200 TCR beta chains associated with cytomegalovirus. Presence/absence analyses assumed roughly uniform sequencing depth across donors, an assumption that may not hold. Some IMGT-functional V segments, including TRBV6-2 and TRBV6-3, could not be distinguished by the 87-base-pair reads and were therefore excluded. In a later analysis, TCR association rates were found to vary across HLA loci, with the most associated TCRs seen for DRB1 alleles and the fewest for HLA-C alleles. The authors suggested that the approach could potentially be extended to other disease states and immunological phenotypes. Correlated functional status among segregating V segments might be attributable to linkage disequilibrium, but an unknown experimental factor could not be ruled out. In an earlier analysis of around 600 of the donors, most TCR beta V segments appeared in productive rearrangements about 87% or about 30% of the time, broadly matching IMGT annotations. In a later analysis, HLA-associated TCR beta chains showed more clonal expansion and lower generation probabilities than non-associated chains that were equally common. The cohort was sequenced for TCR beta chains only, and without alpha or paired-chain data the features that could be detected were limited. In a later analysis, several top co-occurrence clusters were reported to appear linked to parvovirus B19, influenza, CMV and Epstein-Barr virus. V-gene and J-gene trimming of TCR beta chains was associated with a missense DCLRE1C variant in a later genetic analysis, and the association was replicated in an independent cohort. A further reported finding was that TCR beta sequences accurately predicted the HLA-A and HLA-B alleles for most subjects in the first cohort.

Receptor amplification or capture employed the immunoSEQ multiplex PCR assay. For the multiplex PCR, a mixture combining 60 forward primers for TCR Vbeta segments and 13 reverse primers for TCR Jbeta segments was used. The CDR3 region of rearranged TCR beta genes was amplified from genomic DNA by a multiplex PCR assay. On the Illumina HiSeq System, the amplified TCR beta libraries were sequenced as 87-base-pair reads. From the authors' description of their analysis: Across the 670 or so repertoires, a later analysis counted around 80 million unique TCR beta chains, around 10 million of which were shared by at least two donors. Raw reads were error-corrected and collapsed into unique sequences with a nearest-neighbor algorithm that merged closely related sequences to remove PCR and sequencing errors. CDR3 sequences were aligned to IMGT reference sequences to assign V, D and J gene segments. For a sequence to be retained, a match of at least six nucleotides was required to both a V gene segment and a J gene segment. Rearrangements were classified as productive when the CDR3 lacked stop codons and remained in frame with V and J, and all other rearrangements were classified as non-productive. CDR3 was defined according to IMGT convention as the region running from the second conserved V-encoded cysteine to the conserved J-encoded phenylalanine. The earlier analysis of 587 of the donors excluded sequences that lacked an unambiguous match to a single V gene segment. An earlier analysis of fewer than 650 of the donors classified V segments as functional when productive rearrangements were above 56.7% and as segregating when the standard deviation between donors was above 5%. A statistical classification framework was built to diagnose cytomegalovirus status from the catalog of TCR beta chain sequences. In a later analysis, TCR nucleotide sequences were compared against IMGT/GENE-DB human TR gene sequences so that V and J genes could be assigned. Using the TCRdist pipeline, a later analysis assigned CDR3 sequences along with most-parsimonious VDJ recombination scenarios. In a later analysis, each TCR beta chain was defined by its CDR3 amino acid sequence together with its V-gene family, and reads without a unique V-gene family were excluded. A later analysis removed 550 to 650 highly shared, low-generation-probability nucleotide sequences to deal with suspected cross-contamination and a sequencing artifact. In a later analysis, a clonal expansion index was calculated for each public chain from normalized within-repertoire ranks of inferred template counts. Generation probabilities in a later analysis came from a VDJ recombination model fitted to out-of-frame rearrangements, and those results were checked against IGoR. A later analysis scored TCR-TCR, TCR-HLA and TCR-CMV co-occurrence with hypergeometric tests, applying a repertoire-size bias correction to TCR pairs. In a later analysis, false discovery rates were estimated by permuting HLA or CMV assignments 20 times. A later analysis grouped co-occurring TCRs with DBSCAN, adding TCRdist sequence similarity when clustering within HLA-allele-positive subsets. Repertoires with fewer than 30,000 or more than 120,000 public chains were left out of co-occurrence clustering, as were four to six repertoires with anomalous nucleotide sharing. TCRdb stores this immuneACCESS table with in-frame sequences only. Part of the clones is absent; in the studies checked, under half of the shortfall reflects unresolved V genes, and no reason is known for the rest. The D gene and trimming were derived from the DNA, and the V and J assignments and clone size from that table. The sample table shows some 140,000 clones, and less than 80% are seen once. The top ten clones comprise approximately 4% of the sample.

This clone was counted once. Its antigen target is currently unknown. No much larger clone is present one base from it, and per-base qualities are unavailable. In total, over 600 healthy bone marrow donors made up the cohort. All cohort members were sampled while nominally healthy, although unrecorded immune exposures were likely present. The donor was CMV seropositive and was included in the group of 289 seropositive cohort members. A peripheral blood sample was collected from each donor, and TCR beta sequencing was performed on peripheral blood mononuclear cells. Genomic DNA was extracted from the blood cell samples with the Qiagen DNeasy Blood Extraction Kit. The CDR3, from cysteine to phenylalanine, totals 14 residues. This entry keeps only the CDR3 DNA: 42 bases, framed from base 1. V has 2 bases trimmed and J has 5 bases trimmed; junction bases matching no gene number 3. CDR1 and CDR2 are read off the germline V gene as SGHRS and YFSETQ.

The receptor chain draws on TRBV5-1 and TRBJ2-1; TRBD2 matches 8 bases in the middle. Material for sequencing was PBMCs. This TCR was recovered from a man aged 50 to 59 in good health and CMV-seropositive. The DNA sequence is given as TGCGCCAGCAGCTTTAAACTAGCGGACAATGAGCAGTTCTTC. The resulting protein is CASSFKLADNEQFF.